The entry that follows covers one T cell receptor beta chain sequence. Its antigen is unknown. This CDR3 is 12 amino acids long. Germline values: CDR1 SQVTM, CDR2 ANQGSEA. The data belong to a study of Ad26.COV2.S vaccination and SARS-CoV-2 variants. For the study at large: The trial was COV1001 and the donor's arm was Ad26.COV2.S. Study observations and caveats: Breadth measured for non-spike TCRs was similar across vaccine and placebo recipients. Reports say spike-specific CD8+ and CD4+ T cell responses covered substantial breadth after vaccination.

Treatment of the sample: some 20 received Ad26.COV2.S at low or high dose, single or two shots; roughly five received placebo; per-sample allocation not given. Day 63 after the first vaccine or placebo injection was the time point for sampling. Only in-frame clones appear in the TCRdb table, and some are missing; sequencing was by immunoSEQ multiplex PCR. The top ten clones hold around 1.9% of a sample with around 400,000 clones, about 91% of them seen once. The clonotype originates from a person aged 18 to 59 who received the Ad26.COV2.S COVID-19 vaccine or a placebo. V and J are TRBV29-1 and TRBJ1-2, with TRBD1 identical over 11 bases. The specimen was peripheral blood, collected in a trial of Ad26.COV2.S vaccine versus placebo. The CDR3 DNA reads TGCACCCGCTGGGACAGGGGGTATGGCTACACCTTC. This translates into CTRWDRGYGYTF.